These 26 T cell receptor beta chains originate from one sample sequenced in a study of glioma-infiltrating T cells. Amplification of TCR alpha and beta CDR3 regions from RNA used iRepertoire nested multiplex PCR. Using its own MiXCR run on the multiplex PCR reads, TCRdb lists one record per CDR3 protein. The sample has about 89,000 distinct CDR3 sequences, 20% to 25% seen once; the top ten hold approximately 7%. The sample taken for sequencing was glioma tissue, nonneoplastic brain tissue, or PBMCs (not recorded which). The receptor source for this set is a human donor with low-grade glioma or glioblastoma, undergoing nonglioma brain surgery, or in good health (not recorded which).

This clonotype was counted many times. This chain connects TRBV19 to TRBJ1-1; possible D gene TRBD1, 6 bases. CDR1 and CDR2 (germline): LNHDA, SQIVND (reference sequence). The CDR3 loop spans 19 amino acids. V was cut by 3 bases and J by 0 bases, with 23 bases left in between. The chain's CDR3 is CASSIQRGAGTPMNTEAFF. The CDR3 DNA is TGTGCCAGTAGTATTCAAAGGGGGGCCGGGACACCCATGAACACTGAAGCTTTCTTT.

The CDR3: CSAMTEDWYEQYF. The CDR3 DNA is TGCAGTGCCATGACAGAGGATTGGTACGAGCAGTACTTC. The chain recombines TRBV20-1 with TRBJ2-7, with a tentative D call TRBD1 (5 bases). The CDR3 totals 13 residues. The germline V and J ends were trimmed by 6 bases and 4 bases, with 16 bases remaining between them. Germline CDR1 DFQATT, CDR2 SNEGSKA (reference sequence).

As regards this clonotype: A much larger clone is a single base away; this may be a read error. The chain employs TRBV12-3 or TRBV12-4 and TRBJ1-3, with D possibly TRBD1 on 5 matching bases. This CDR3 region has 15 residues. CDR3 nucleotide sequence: TGTGCCAGCAGTTTTGACAGACACTCTGGAAGCACCATATATTTT. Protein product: CASSFDRHSGSTIYF.

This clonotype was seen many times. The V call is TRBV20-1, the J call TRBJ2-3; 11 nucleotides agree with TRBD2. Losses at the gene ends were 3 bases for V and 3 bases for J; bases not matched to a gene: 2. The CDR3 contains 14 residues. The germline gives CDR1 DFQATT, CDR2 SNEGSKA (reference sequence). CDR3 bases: TGCAGTGCTAGCACTAGCGGGAGAACAGATACGCAGTATTTT. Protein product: CSASTSGRTDTQYF.

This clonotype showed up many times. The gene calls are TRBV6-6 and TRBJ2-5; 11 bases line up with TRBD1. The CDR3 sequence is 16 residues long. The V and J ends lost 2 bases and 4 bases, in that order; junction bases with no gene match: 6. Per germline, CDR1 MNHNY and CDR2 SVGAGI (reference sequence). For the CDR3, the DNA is TGTGCCAGCAGTTACCTCGGACAGGGGGCTTTAGAGACCCAGTACTTC. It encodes CASSYLGQGALETQYF.

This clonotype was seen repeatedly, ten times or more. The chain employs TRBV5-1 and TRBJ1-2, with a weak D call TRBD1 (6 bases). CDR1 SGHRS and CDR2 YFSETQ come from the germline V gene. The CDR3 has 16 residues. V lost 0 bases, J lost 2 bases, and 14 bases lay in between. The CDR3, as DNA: TGCGCCAGCAGCTTGGAAGGGCGAACAGGGAACTATGGCTACACCTTC. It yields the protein CASSLEGRTGNYGYTF. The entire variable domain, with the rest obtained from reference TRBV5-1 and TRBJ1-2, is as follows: KAGVTQTPRYLIKTRGQQVTLSCSPISGHRSVSWYQQTPGQGLQFLFEYFSETQRNKGNFPGRFSGRQFSNSRSEMNVSTLELGDSALYLCASSLEGRTGNYGYTFGSGTRLTVV.

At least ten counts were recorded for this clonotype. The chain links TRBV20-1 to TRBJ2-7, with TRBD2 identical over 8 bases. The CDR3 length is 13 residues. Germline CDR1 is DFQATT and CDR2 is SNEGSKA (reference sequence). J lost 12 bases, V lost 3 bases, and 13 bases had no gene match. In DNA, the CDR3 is TGCAGTGCTAGCCCTAGCGGGTGGCGGGGACGGTACTTC. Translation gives CSASPSGWRGRYF.

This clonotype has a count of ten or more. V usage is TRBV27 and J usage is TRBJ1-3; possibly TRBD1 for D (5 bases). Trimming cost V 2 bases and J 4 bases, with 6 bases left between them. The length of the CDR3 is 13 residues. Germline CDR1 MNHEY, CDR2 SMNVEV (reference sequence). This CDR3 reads CASSLRQGNTIYF. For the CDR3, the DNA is TGTGCCAGCAGTTTAAGACAGGGAAACACCATATATTTT.

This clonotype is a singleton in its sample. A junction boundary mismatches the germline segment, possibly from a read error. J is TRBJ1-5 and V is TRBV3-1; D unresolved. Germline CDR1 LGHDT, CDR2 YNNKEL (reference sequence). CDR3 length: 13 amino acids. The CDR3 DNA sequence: TGTGCCAGCAGCCAAGGTGACAATCAGCCCCAGAATTTT. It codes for CASSQGDNQPQNF.

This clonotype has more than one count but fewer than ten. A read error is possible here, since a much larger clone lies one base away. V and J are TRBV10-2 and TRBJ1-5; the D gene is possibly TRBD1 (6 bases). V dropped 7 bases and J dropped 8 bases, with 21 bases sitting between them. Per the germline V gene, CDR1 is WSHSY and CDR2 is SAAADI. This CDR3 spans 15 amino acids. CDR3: CASKENAGEYKPQHF. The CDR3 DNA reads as TGCGCCAGCAAAGAAAACGCAGGGGAGTATAAGCCCCAGCATTTT.

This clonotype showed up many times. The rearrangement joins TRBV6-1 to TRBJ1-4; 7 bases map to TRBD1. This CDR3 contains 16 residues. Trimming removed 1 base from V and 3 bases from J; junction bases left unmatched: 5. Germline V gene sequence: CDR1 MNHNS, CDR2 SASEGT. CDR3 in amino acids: CASSEEGTVPNEKLFF. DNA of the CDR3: TGTGCCAGCAGTGAAGAAGGGACAGTCCCTAATGAAAAACTGTTTTTT.

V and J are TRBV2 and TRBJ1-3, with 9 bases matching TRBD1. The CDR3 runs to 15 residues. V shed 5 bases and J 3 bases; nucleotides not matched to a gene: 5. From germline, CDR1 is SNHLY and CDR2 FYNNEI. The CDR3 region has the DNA TGTGCCAGCAGTCGGGACAGGGCTTATGGAAACACCATATATTTT. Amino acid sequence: CASSRDRAYGNTIYF.

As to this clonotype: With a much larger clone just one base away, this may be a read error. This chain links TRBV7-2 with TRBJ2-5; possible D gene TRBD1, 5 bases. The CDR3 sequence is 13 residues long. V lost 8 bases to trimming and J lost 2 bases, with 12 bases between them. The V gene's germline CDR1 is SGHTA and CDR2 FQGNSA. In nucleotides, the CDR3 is TGTACCAGCGGGCAAGACAGTCAAGAGACCCAGTACTTC. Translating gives CTSGQDSQETQYF.

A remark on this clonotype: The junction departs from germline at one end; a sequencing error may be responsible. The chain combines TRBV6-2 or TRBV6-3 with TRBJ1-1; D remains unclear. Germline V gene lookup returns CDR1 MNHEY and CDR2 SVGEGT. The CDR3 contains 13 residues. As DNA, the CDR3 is TGTGCCAGCAGTGACCACATAAACACTGAAGCCTTCTTT. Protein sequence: CASSDHINTEAFF.

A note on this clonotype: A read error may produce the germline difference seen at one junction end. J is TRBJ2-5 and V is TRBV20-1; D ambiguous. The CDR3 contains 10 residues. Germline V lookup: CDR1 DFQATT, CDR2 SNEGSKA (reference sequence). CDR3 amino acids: CSTTKETRYF. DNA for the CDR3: TGCAGTACTACCAAAGAGACCCGGTACTTC.

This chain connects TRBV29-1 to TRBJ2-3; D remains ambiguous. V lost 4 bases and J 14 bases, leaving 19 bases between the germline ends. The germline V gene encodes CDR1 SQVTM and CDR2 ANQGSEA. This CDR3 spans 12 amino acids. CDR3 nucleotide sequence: TGCAGCGTTGCACACGATTTGGCGCGATGGTATTTT. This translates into CSVAHDLARWYF.

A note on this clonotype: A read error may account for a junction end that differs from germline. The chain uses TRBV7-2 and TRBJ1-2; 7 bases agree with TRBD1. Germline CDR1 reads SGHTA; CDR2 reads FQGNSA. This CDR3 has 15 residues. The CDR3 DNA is TGTGCCAGCAACTTAGACCCACAGGGGCTAAATGGCTACATCTTC. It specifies CASNLDPQGLNGYIF.

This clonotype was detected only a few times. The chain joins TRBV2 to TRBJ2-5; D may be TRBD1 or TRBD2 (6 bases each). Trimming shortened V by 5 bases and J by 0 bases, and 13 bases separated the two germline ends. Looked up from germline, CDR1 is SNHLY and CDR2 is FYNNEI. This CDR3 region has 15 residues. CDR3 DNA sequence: TGTGCCAGCAGTATGCAGGGGACTTACCAAGAGACCCAGTACTTC. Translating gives CASSMQGTYQETQYF.

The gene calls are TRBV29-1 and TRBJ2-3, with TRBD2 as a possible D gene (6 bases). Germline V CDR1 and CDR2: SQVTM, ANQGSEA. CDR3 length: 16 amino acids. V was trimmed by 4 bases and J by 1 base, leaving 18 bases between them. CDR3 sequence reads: CSVGSTGGGGTDTQYF. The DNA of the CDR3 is TGCAGCGTTGGGTCCACAGGCGGAGGGGGCACAGATACGCAGTATTTT.

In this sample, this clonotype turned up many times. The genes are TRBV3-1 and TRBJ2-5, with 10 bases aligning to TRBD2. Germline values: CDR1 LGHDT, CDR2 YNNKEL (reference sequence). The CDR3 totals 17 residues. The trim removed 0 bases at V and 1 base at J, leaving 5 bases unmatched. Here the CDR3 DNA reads TGTGCCAGCAGCCAAGATGATAGGACTAGCGGCCAAGAGACCCAGTACTTC. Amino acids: CASSQDDRTSGQETQYF.

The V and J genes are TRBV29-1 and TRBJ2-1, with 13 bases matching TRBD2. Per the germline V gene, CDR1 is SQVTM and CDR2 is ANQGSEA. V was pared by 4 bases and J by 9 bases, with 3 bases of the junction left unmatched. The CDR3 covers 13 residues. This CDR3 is CSVGLAGGSEQFF. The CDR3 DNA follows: TGCAGCGTTGGACTAGCGGGAGGTAGTGAGCAGTTCTTC.

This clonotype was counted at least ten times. CDR3 residues: CASSPGLAVYNEQFF. CDR3 DNA: TGTGCCAGCAGCCCAGGACTAGCGGTCTACAATGAGCAGTTCTTC. This chain uses TRBV7-9 with TRBJ2-1; TRBD2 matches at 10 bases. The V gene end was trimmed by 5 bases and the J gene end by 3 bases; junction bases not matched to a gene: 4. Germline V lookup: CDR1 SEHNR, CDR2 FQNEAQ (reference sequence). The CDR3 sequence is 15 residues long.

The CDR3: CAISERRDSLYEQYF. CDR3 in DNA: TGTGCCATCAGTGAGAGGCGGGACAGCCTGTACGAGCAGTACTTC. The chain couples TRBV10-3 to TRBJ2-7, with D perhaps TRBD1 (7 bases). V dropped 2 bases and J dropped 4 bases, with 15 bases sitting between them. Germline-derived CDR1 and CDR2 are ENHRY and SYGVKD. The CDR3 spans 15 residues.

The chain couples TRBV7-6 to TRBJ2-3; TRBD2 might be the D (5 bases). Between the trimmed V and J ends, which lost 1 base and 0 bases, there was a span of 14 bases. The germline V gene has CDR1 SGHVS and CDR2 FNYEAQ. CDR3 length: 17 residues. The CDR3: CASSLGQSGSSTDTQYF. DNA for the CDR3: TGTGCCAGCAGCTTAGGACAATCGGGGTCCAGCACAGATACGCAGTATTTT.

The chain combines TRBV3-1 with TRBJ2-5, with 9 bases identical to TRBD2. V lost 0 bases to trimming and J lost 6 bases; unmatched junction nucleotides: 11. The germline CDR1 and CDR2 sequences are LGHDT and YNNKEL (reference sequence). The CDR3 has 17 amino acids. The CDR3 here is CASSQDLNSGGYQTQYF. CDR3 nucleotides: TGTGCCAGCAGCCAAGATCTTAATAGCGGGGGCTACCAGACCCAGTACTTC.

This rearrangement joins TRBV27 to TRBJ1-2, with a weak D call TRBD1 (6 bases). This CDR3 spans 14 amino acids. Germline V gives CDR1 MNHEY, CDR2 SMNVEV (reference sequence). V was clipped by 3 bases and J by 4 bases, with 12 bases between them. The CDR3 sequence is CASSLRQAIYGYTF. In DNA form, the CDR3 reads TGTGCCAGCAGTTTGAGACAGGCCATCTATGGCTACACCTTC.